This T cell receptor beta chain is drawn from a study of blood T cells in healthy people across ages. About the study: About one barcoded beta molecule per two T cells was captured by template switching. Study conclusions and caveats: More naive CD4+ cells and higher diversity marked long-lived donors relative to aged donors.

This clonotype was found a few times. Its cognate antigen is unknown. Germline lookup yields CDR1 SGHAT and CDR2 FQNNGV. Deletions cut 5 bases from V and 4 bases from J, with 9 bases between. The CDR3 is made up of 13 amino acids. It was with a sample-barcoded 5' primer and a J-beta primer mix that a second PCR of about 6 to 11 cycles was run. Sequencing of every sample gave 2.5 million or more CDR3-containing paired-end reads. TCRdb re-analysed the 5' RACE reads in MiXCR, keeping a single row per CDR3 protein. The table has approximately 800,000 distinct CDR3 sequences, 46% seen once. The sequencing sample was made of blood. The source of this sequence is an elderly man in good health. This chain joins TRBV11-2 and TRBJ1-5, with no clear D. The CDR3 sequence is CASSVHTNQPQHF. The DNA of the CDR3 is TGTGCCAGCAGCGTACACACGAATCAGCCCCAGCATTTT.